The 31 T cell receptor beta chains below were found in one sample sequenced in a study of OX40 agonist ivuxolimab in advanced cancers. Only in-frame clones appear in the TCRdb table, and some are missing; sequencing was by immunoSEQ multiplex PCR. This table holds about 26,000 clones, more than 70% found once. The specimen was CD4+ or CD8+ T cells sorted from blood, collected in a trial of the OX40 agonist ivuxolimab. The receptor source for this set is an adult with an advanced solid tumor such as melanoma, head and neck, liver or kidney cancer.

The chain recombines TRBV5-1 with TRBJ1-1; 7 nucleotides agree with TRBD1. With 4 bases clipped from V and 0 bases from J, the junction kept 15 bases outside the gene matches. This CDR3 is 18 amino acids long. Germline-derived CDR1 and CDR2 are SGHRS and YFSETQ. In DNA form, the CDR3 reads TGCGCCAGCAGCCCACATAGGCGGGACAGTACTATGAACACTGAAGCTTTCTTT. The encoded protein is CASSPHRRDSTMNTEAFF.

V is TRBV7-8 and J is TRBJ1-4; no clear D gene. The CDR3 runs 14 residues. V was cut by 2 bases and J by 0 bases, with 4 bases left in between. Germline V gene sequence: CDR1 SGHVS, CDR2 FQNEAQ. CDR3 coding DNA: TGTGCCAGCAGCTTACTTGCAACTAATGAAAAACTGTTTTTT. Translating gives CASSLLATNEKLFF.

CDR3 DNA sequence: TGTGCCAGCAGCTCCGGGGTGTCTTGGAGTTTGGGGTACACCGGGGAGCTGTTTTTT. Translating gives CASSSGVSWSLGYTGELFF. The chain uses TRBV7-2 and TRBJ2-2, with a possible D match to TRBD2 (5 bases). With 4 bases removed from V and 3 bases from J, the gap between germline ends came to 24 bases. The CDR3 consists of 19 residues. Germline V gene data show CDR1 as SGHTA and CDR2 as FQGNSA.

Here the CDR3 reads CASSPGSSYEQYF. DNA of the CDR3: TGTGCCAGTAGTCCCGGGAGCTCCTACGAGCAGTACTTC. The V gene is TRBV19, the J gene TRBJ2-7, with D possibly TRBD2 on 6 matching bases. V was trimmed by 5 bases and J by 0 bases, leaving 8 bases between them. CDR3 length equals 13 residues. Germline V gene sequence: CDR1 LNHDA, CDR2 SQIVND (reference sequence).

The J gene is TRBJ1-2, the V gene TRBV28, with a weak D call TRBD1 (5 bases). This CDR3 spans 13 amino acids. The V gene lost 5 bases and the J gene lost 4 bases, with 11 bases spanning the gap. Germline CDR1 MDHEN, CDR2 SYDVKM. The CDR3 loop reads CASSPRGIYGYTF. The CDR3 region has the DNA TGTGCCAGCAGTCCACGGGGGATCTATGGCTACACCTTC.

The chain links TRBV16 to TRBJ2-7; 8 nucleotides agree with TRBD1. Germline CDR1 and CDR2: KGHSY and FQNENV. This CDR3 is 14 amino acids long. V dropped 4 bases and J dropped 2; count of bases not matched to a gene: 4. CDR3 DNA sequence: TGTGCCAGCAGCCCGGGACAGGACCCCTACGAGCAGTACTTC. The encoded protein is CASSPGQDPYEQYF.

DNA of the CDR3: TGTGCCAGCAGCGGAGGACTCATTCAAGAGACCCAGTACTTC. Its protein is CASSGGLIQETQYF. This sequence joins TRBV9 and TRBJ2-5; D is perhaps TRBD2 (5 bases). The V end was cut by 3 bases, the J end by 2 bases, with 11 bases between. The CDR3 sequence is 14 residues long. The germline gives CDR1 SGDLS, CDR2 YYNGEE.

The chain carries TRBV6-5 and TRBJ1-5; D is uncertain. Germline V gene lookup returns CDR1 MNHEY and CDR2 SVGAGI. V lost 1 base to trimming and J lost 0 bases, with 1 base between them. The CDR3 is 13 amino acids. In DNA form, the CDR3 reads TGTGCCAGCAGTTACTATAGCAATCAGCCCCAGCATTTT. This encodes CASSYYSNQPQHF.

This chain joins TRBV29-1 and TRBJ2-7, with TRBD1 matching 7 bases. The V and J ends lost 5 bases and 5 bases, in that order; junction bases with no gene match: 9. The CDR3 length is 13 residues. In germline, CDR1 is SQVTM, CDR2 ANQGSEA. CDR3 residues: CSVPGQSTDEQYF. CDR3 nucleotide sequence: TGCAGCGTTCCGGGACAGTCGACGGACGAGCAGTACTTC.

V is TRBV19 and J is TRBJ1-2; D remains ambiguous. Germline CDR1 is LNHDA and CDR2 is SQIVND (reference sequence). V lost 1 base and J lost 2, with 5 bases in between. The CDR3 is 13 amino acids. CDR3 residues: CASSIGANYGYTF. DNA of the CDR3: TGTGCCAGTAGTATAGGCGCGAACTATGGCTACACCTTC.

The gene calls are TRBV10-1 and TRBJ1-5; D perhaps matches TRBD1 (5 bases). The CDR3 spans 13 residues. V shed 3 bases and J shed 7 bases, with 10 bases lying between them. Germline V gene lookup returns CDR1 WNHNN and CDR2 SYGVQD (reference sequence). In nucleotides, the CDR3 is TGCGCCAGCAGTGACGGGGCAAAACAGCCCCAGCATTTT. This translates into CASSDGAKQPQHF.

This clone was observed a handful of times. This CDR3 is CAISELGGNEKLFF. The CDR3 coding sequence is TGTGCCATCAGTGAATTAGGGGGAAATGAAAAACTGTTTTTT. The V gene is TRBV10-3, the J gene TRBJ1-4; TRBD1 is a possible D gene (6 bases). Germline values: CDR1 ENHRY, CDR2 SYGVKD. CDR3 length: 14 residues. The V end was cut by 3 bases, the J end by 5 bases, with 10 bases between.

The chain employs TRBV2 and TRBJ1-2; TRBD1 matches 7 bases. There are 13 residues in the CDR3. Germline values: CDR1 SNHLY, CDR2 FYNNEI. The V and J ends lost 6 bases and 4 bases, in that order; junction bases with no gene match: 5. The DNA of the CDR3 is TGTGCCAGCAGCCCCCGGACAGGCTATGGCTACACCTTC. Residues: CASSPRTGYGYTF.

To note about this clone: Sequence at one end of the junction differs from germline and may be a read error. The V gene is TRBV5-6, the J gene TRBJ2-4; possibly TRBD2 for D (7 bases). The CDR3 extends over 14 amino acids. Germline assignment: CDR1 SGHDT and CDR2 YYEEEE. DNA of the CDR3: TGTGCCAGCAACTTGGGGGGGGCCGAAAACATTCAGTACTTC. As protein: CASNLGGAENIQYF.

This chain links TRBV9 with TRBJ2-7; D gene ambiguous. Germline CDR1 and CDR2: SGDLS and YYNGEE. CDR3 size: 11 residues. V was shortened by 0 bases and J by 3 bases, with 1 base between the two germline ends. For the CDR3, the DNA is TGTGCCAGCAGCGTAGGCTACGAGCAGTACTTC. The encoded protein is CASSVGYEQYF. Filled out from reference TRBV9 and TRBJ2-7, the complete variable domain reads DSGVTQTPKHLITATGQRVTLRCSPRSGDLSVYWYQQSLDQGLQFLIQYYNGEERAKGNILERFSAQQFPDLHSELNLSSLELGDSALYFCASSVGYEQYFGPGTRLTVT.

This sequence joins TRBV7-6 and TRBJ2-1; no clear D gene. Germline CDR1 reads SGHVS; CDR2 reads FNYEAQ. The CDR3 covers 13 residues. V was shortened by 5 bases and J by 6 bases, with 11 bases between the two germline ends. This CDR3 reads CASSLTTANEQFF. The CDR3, as DNA: TGTGCCAGCAGCCTAACCACAGCCAATGAGCAGTTCTTC.

As to this clone: Other nucleotide sequences in the sample specify the same CDR3. The rearrangement joins TRBV30 to TRBJ2-1; 9 nucleotides match TRBD1. The CDR3 has 14 amino acids. The V and J ends lost 2 bases and 4 bases, in that order; junction bases with no gene match: 3. Germline V CDR1 and CDR2: GTSNPN, SVGIG (reference sequence). CDR3 residues: CAWSSDRGYNEQFF. The CDR3, as DNA: TGTGCCTGGAGTTCGGACAGGGGATACAATGAGCAGTTCTTC.

By sample share, this clone is medium-sized. This rearrangement joins TRBV6-4 to TRBJ2-3; 13 nucleotides agree with TRBD2. The CDR3 extends over 15 amino acids. From germline, CDR1 is MRHNA and CDR2 SNTAGT. J lost 3 bases, V lost 5 bases, and 2 bases had no gene match. CDR3 sequence reads: CASSTSGGATDTQYF. CDR3 nucleotide sequence: TGTGCCAGCAGTACTAGCGGGGGGGCTACAGATACGCAGTATTTT.

The chain employs TRBV7-6 and TRBJ1-6; D perhaps matches TRBD1 (5 bases). Trimming removed 4 bases at V and 10 bases at J, with 11 bases between. Germline V gene sequence: CDR1 SGHVS, CDR2 FNYEAQ. This CDR3 comprises 13 residues. The CDR3 protein is CASSSQGGSPLHF. CDR3 sequence (DNA): TGTGCCAGCAGCTCCCAGGGTGGCTCACCCCTCCACTTT.

The chain joins TRBV27 to TRBJ1-2; no reliable D call. Germline V gene sequence: CDR1 MNHEY, CDR2 SMNVEV (reference sequence). Trimming left V 4 bases short and J 4 bases short, with 10 bases between. The CDR3 runs 13 residues. The CDR3 coding sequence is TGTGCCAGCAGTTGGGGAAGGGCCTATGGCTACACCTTC. This translates into CASSWGRAYGYTF.

This clone was counted once. V usage is TRBV29-1 and J usage is TRBJ2-7; 9 bases are a match to TRBD1. From germline, CDR1 is SQVTM and CDR2 ANQGSEA. This CDR3 has 16 amino acids. After removal of 2 bases from V and 1 base from J, the junction contained 9 bases not matched to a gene. Here the CDR3 DNA reads TGCAGCGTTGAAATGCCAGACAGGGGGGAATCCTACGAGCAGTACTTC. This gives the protein CSVEMPDRGESYEQYF.

This clone has a handful of counts. The V and J genes are TRBV5-5 and TRBJ2-5; 7 bases agree with TRBD2. J gave up 0 bases and V 6 bases, and 8 bases lay outside the gene matches. Germline V CDR1 and CDR2: SGHKS, YYEKEE (reference sequence). CDR3 size: 15 residues. The CDR3 DNA sequence: TGTGCCAGCACCCGGGGGGAAACGTACCAAGAGACCCAGTACTTC. It yields the protein CASTRGETYQETQYF. The full variable domain, with the rest looked up from reference TRBV5-5 and TRBJ2-5, is DAGVTQSPTHLIKTRGQQVTLRCSPISGHKSVSWYQQVLGQGPQFIFQYYEKEERGRGNFPDRFSARQFPNYSSELNVNALLLGDSALYLCASTRGETYQETQYFGPGTRLLVL.

The J gene is TRBJ2-7, the V gene TRBV29-1; no definite D call. The length of the CDR3 is 14 residues. CDR1 SQVTM and CDR2 ANQGSEA come from the germline V gene. Trimming shortened V by 1 base and J by 0 bases, and 10 bases separated the two germline ends. In DNA form, the CDR3 reads TGCAGCGTTGAAGGGACCGAGAGCTCCTACGAGCAGTACTTC. It encodes CSVEGTESSYEQYF.

The genes are TRBV7-9 and TRBJ1-2, with D uncertain. CDR3 size: 14 residues. The V gene's germline CDR1 is SEHNR and CDR2 FQNEAQ (reference sequence). V was cut by 1 base and J by 1 base, with 7 bases left in between. CDR3 coding DNA: TGTGCCAGCAGCTTAGATGCGGATAACTATGGCTACACCTTC. Translated: CASSLDADNYGYTF.

The chain joins TRBV15 to TRBJ1-1, with TRBD1 as a possible D gene (6 bases). There are 12 residues in the CDR3. Trimming took off 5 bases at V and 8 bases at J, with 12 bases between the two ends. The germline V gene encodes CDR1 LNHNV and CDR2 YYDKDF (reference sequence). CDR3 in amino acids: CATSLDSSEAFF. CDR3 DNA sequence: TGTGCCACCAGCCTGGACAGTTCCGAAGCTTTCTTT.

J is TRBJ2-7 and V is TRBV27; D is possibly TRBD2 (7 bases). V was cut by 2 bases and J by 6 bases, with 11 bases left in between. The CDR3 runs to 13 residues. Germline assignment: CDR1 MNHEY and CDR2 SMNVEV (reference sequence). The CDR3 reads CASSLLGGGEQYF. The CDR3 nucleotides read TGTGCCAGCAGTTTACTGGGAGGGGGCGAGCAGTACTTC.

By frequency in the sample, this clone is medium-sized. The chain combines TRBV6-4 with TRBJ2-1; TRBD2 agrees at 14 bases. The CDR3 has 15 residues. CDR1 and CDR2 (germline): MRHNA, SNTAGT. V was clipped by 0 bases and J by 8 bases; unmatched bases: 0. For the CDR3, the DNA is TGTGCCAGCAGTGACTCGACTAGCGGGGGGGATGAGCAGTTCTTC. It specifies CASSDSTSGGDEQFF.

The genes are TRBV19 and TRBJ1-2; possible D gene TRBD1, 5 bases. V shed 3 bases and J shed 6 bases, with 17 bases lying between them. This CDR3 is 15 amino acids long. Germline loops: CDR1 LNHDA, CDR2 SQIVND (reference sequence). The CDR3 region is CASSIFGTGGDGYTF. DNA for the CDR3: TGTGCCAGTAGTATTTTCGGGACGGGTGGTGATGGCTACACCTTC.

Notes on this clone: The junction departs from the called germline gene at one end, perhaps through a read error. The rearrangement links TRBV7-7 to TRBJ2-5; no clear D. Germline assignment: CDR1 SSHAT and CDR2 FNYEAQ (reference sequence). This CDR3 has 13 amino acids. CDR3 coding DNA: TGTGCTAGCAGCTTAGCAATAGAAGAGACCCAGTACTTC. Protein: CASSLAIEETQYF.

This chain uses TRBV13 with TRBJ2-7; no clear D gene. Germline CDR1 and CDR2: PRHDT and FYEKMQ (reference sequence). This CDR3 is 13 amino acids long. The V and J ends lost 1 base and 4 bases respectively, with 8 bases between them. In nucleotides, the CDR3 is TGTGCCAGCAGCTTAGAACTGGGATACGAGCAGTACTTC. This codes for CASSLELGYEQYF.

The rearrangement joins TRBV7-9 to TRBJ1-5; possibly TRBD1 for D (6 bases). Between the trimmed V and J ends, which lost 1 base and 6 bases, there was a span of 7 bases. CDR3 size: 13 residues. In germline, CDR1 is SEHNR, CDR2 FQNEAQ (reference sequence). CDR3 loop: CASSLGGAQPQHF. The DNA of the CDR3 is TGTGCCAGCAGCTTAGGGGGGGCTCAGCCCCAGCATTTT. Together with reference TRBV7-9 and TRBJ1-5, the CDR3 gives the full variable domain: DTGVSQNPRHKITKRGQNVTFRCDPISEHNRLYWYRQTLGQGPEFLTYFQNEAQLEKSRLLSDRFSAERPKGSFSTLEIQRTEQGDSAMYLCASSLGGAQPQHFGDGTRLSIL.